Following are 16 T cell receptor beta chains from one sample sequenced in a study of T-cell memory formation after mild COVID-19. TCRdb ran MiXCR on the 5' RACE reads and lists one entry per CDR3 protein. This sample yields 300,000 to 400,000 distinct CDR3 sequences, of which more than 20% are seen a single time; under 15% belongs to the top ten. Material: PBMCs or a T cell subset sorted from them (not recorded which). The receptors originated from an adult woman who had mild COVID-19 (a few samples of this study predate the infection). Cell type and time point are not known.

This chain connects TRBV5-4 to TRBJ2-1, with 11 bases matching TRBD2. Unmatched junction bases numbered 5, after V lost 3 bases and J lost 6 bases. CDR1 and CDR2 (germline): SGHNT, YYREEE (reference sequence). This CDR3 comprises 15 residues. The CDR3 here is CASSSLAGVGNEQFF. Written as DNA, the CDR3 is TGTGCCAGCAGCTCACTAGCGGGAGTAGGCAATGAGCAGTTCTTC.

This clonotype was seen more than once but under ten times. The chain is built from TRBV30 and TRBJ2-7; TRBD1 aligns across 11 bases. Germline-derived CDR1 and CDR2 are GTSNPN and SVGIG (reference sequence). V was clipped by 5 bases and J by 5 bases; unmatched bases: 2. The CDR3 covers 12 residues. DNA of the CDR3: TGTGCCTGGCGGGACAGGGGGAACGAGCAGTACTTC. Its protein product is CAWRDRGNEQYF.

The V and J genes are TRBV12-5 and TRBJ1-1; D may be TRBD1 (6 bases). The V gene's germline CDR1 is LGHNT and CDR2 FRNRAP. Trimming shortened V by 3 bases and J by 5 bases, and 13 bases separated the two germline ends. This CDR3 region has 14 residues. CDR3 amino acids: CASGFGGAGTEAFF. CDR3 bases: TGTGCTAGTGGTTTTGGGGGGGCAGGTACTGAAGCTTTCTTT.

At least ten counts were recorded for this clonotype. This rearrangement joins TRBV5-5 to TRBJ2-1; D perhaps matches TRBD1 (5 bases). Per the germline V gene, CDR1 is SGHKS and CDR2 is YYEKEE (reference sequence). The CDR3 has 13 amino acids. Deletions cut 4 bases from V and 4 bases from J, with 9 bases between. The CDR3, as DNA: TGTGCCAGCAGCCAGGACATGTACAATGAGCAGTTCTTC. The encoded protein is CASSQDMYNEQFF.

This clonotype was counted only a few times. This chain links TRBV10-2 with TRBJ2-3; possibly TRBD1 for D (6 bases). The CDR3 length is 17 residues. V lost 6 bases and J lost 6, with 25 bases in between. The germline V gene has CDR1 WSHSY and CDR2 SAAADI. The CDR3 region is CASRDETGTTGWDTQYF. The CDR3 bases are TGCGCCAGCAGAGACGAAACCGGGACAACAGGGTGGGATACGCAGTATTTT.

This clonotype has ten or more counts. The chain couples TRBV15 to TRBJ2-3; the D is unclear. Germline V lookup: CDR1 LNHNV, CDR2 YYDKDF (reference sequence). The CDR3 sequence is 15 residues long. Trimming shortened V by 0 bases and J by 4 bases, and 11 bases separated the two germline ends. The CDR3 DNA sequence: TGTGCCACCAGCAGAGATATGAAGTCTCCAGATACGCAGTATTTT. Amino acid sequence: CATSRDMKSPDTQYF.

This chain links TRBV6-5 with TRBJ2-3; D perhaps matches TRBD1 (6 bases). The CDR3 totals 15 residues. CDR1 is MNHEY and CDR2 is SVGAGI in the germline V gene. V lost 2 bases and J lost 6, with 15 bases in between. The CDR3 sequence is CASSYGGPPVDTQYF. The CDR3 DNA reads as TGTGCCAGCAGTTACGGGGGCCCGCCAGTGGATACGCAGTATTTT.

This clonotype was observed a handful of times. The V call is TRBV24-1, the J call TRBJ1-1; no clear D. Trimming cost V 3 bases and J 9 bases, with 1 base left between them. Germline V gene sequence: CDR1 KGHDR, CDR2 SFDVKD. CDR3 length: 9 residues. DNA for the CDR3: TGTGCCACCAGTGATCAAGCTTTCTTT. Its protein product is CATSDQAFF.

The CDR3 sequence is CSARIPGTGNNEQFF. For the CDR3, the DNA is TGCAGTGCTAGAATACCCGGGACAGGCAACAATGAGCAGTTCTTC. This rearrangement joins TRBV20-1 to TRBJ2-1; 8 bases line up with TRBD1. This CDR3 is 15 amino acids long. Trimming took 2 bases from V and 5 from J; bases not matched to a gene: 8. Germline CDR1 DFQATT, CDR2 SNEGSKA (reference sequence).

The chain carries TRBV5-6 and TRBJ2-3; 7 nucleotides agree with TRBD1. The length of the CDR3 is 15 residues. Germline V CDR1 and CDR2: SGHDT, YYEEEE. V trimming: 2 bases; J trimming: 6 bases; junction bases outside the gene matches: 9. The CDR3 reads CASSLGTTTGDTQYF. Here the CDR3 DNA reads TGTGCCAGCAGCTTAGGGACCACGACAGGGGATACGCAGTATTTT.

This clonotype was observed a few times. The chain combines TRBV9 with TRBJ1-5, with D hard to call. CDR1 and CDR2 from the germline V gene are SGDLS and YYNGEE. V dropped 2 bases and J dropped 1 base, with 10 bases sitting between them. The CDR3 runs 15 residues. CDR3 protein: CASSVSIGSNQPQHF. As DNA, the CDR3 is TGTGCCAGCAGCGTCTCGATTGGGAGCAATCAGCCCCAGCATTTT.

The chain couples TRBV5-6 to TRBJ2-7; no reliable D call. CDR3 length: 16 residues. Germline V gene sequence: CDR1 SGHDT, CDR2 YYEEEE. Trimming left V 4 bases short and J 2 bases short, with 19 bases between. The CDR3, as DNA: TGTGCCAGCAGCCCTCGGTTTAAGACACGGACCTACGAGCAGTACTTC. Protein product: CASSPRFKTRTYEQYF.

The genes are TRBV5-5 and TRBJ1-2; D is unresolved. Germline CDR1 is SGHKS and CDR2 is YYEKEE (reference sequence). Trimming took off 2 bases at V and 4 bases at J, with 6 bases between the two ends. The length of the CDR3 is 12 residues. The CDR3 DNA is TGTGCCAGCAGCTTTGGAATCTATGGCTACACCTTC. Amino acid sequence: CASSFGIYGYTF.

The genes are TRBV7-9 and TRBJ1-4; 9 nucleotides line up with TRBD1. V shed 5 bases and J 5 bases; nucleotides not matched to a gene: 3. Per the germline V gene, CDR1 is SEHNR and CDR2 is FQNEAQ (reference sequence). This CDR3 contains 14 residues. CDR3 nucleotides: TGTGCCAGCAGCAAGGGACAGGGCAATGAAAAACTGTTTTTT. This encodes CASSKGQGNEKLFF.

This clonotype was observed a handful of times. The chain joins TRBV18 to TRBJ2-5, with TRBD2 matching 7 bases. V was clipped by 6 bases and J by 2 bases; unmatched bases: 9. Germline-derived CDR1 and CDR2 are KGHSH and LQKENI. The length of the CDR3 is 15 residues. CDR3 DNA sequence: TGTGCCAGCTCTCTCCGCGGGACTACTCAAGAGACCCAGTACTTC. Its translation is CASSLRGTTQETQYF.

This chain links TRBV4-2 with TRBJ2-5; 12 bases are shared with TRBD2. Germline assignment: CDR1 LGHNA and CDR2 YNFKEQ. CDR3 size: 18 residues. V lost 1 base to trimming and J lost 4 bases; unmatched junction nucleotides: 10. The chain's CDR3 is CASSQGTSGAPRSETQYF. As DNA, the CDR3 is TGTGCCAGCAGCCAAGGGACTAGCGGGGCCCCAAGATCAGAGACCCAGTACTTC.